The 25 T cell receptor beta chains below were found in one sample sequenced in a study of cytomegalovirus exposure and HLA in healthy donors. Profiled with immunoSEQ multiplex PCR; TCRdb holds only in-frame clones, not every one. This table holds about 140,000 clones, about 90% found once. Sequencing was performed on PBMCs. These receptors were taken from a man aged 18 to 30 in good health and CMV-seronegative.

This clone has just one count. The chain has TRBV7-2 and TRBJ2-7, with D possibly being TRBD2 (5 bases). Germline CDR1 reads SGHTA; CDR2 reads FQGNSA. Trimming stripped 3 bases from V and 0 bases from J, with 12 bases between. The CDR3 spans 15 residues. The DNA for the CDR3 is TGTGCCAGCAGCTTGAAAGCCGAGGGCTCCTACGAGCAGTACTTC. Its protein is CASSLKAEGSYEQYF.

CDR3 nucleotides: TGTGCCAGCAGCTCTTACGGTTCCGGGGAGCTGTTTTTT. Its protein product is CASSSYGSGELFF. J is TRBJ2-2 and V is TRBV9, with D hard to call. This CDR3 is built from 13 residues. Trimming pared 4 bases from V and 6 bases from J, leaving 10 bases between. Germline V lookup: CDR1 SGDLS, CDR2 YYNGEE.

This clone was observed a single time. The CDR3 DNA is TGTGCCAGCAGCTTAGATCCAGGGTGGGACGAGCAGTACTTC. Translating gives CASSLDPGWDEQYF. This chain connects TRBV7-2 to TRBJ2-7, with D maybe TRBD1 (5 bases). The CDR3 has 14 amino acids. The V and J ends lost 1 base and 5 bases respectively, with 12 bases between them. Germline loops: CDR1 SGHTA, CDR2 FQGNSA.

This clone was counted a single time. J is TRBJ2-5 and V is TRBV6-1, with 7 nucleotides matching TRBD2. Losses at the gene ends were 2 bases for V and 5 bases for J; bases not matched to a gene: 11. The germline gives CDR1 MNHNS, CDR2 SASEGT. The CDR3 covers 16 residues. The CDR3 nucleotides read TGTGCCAGCAGTGAACGATTGCGAGGCGGGGGTGAGACCCAGTACTTC. Translated: CASSERLRGGGETQYF.

The rearrangement uses TRBV11-1 and TRBJ1-6; D not certain. Between the trimmed V and J ends, which lost 4 bases and 0 bases, there was a span of 10 bases. Germline V lookup: CDR1 SGHAT, CDR2 FQDESV (reference sequence). CDR3 length: 16 amino acids. The CDR3: CASSSTVGSYNSPLHF. In DNA, the CDR3 is TGTGCCAGCAGCTCTACAGTCGGCTCCTATAATTCACCCCTCCACTTT.

The chain is built from TRBV5-4 and TRBJ2-7; 7 bases are a match to TRBD1. With 0 bases clipped from V and 3 bases from J, the junction kept 6 bases outside the gene matches. This CDR3 region has 15 residues. CDR1 is SGHNT and CDR2 is YYREEE in the germline V gene (reference sequence). CDR3 coding DNA: TGTGCCAGCAGCTTGGCTGGGACAGCAATCTACGAGCAGTACTTC. It codes for CASSLAGTAIYEQYF.

CDR3 region: CASSLAQVQETQYF. CDR3 sequence (DNA): TGCGCCAGCAGCTTGGCGCAGGTACAAGAGACCCAGTACTTC. This sequence joins TRBV5-1 and TRBJ2-5; D not certain. There are 14 residues in the CDR3. The germline V gene encodes CDR1 SGHRS and CDR2 YFSETQ. The ends were cut back, 0 bases at V and 2 bases at J, with 8 bases in the middle.

The chain has TRBV5-1 and TRBJ2-5; D possibly corresponds to TRBD1 (5 bases). CDR1 is SGHRS and CDR2 is YFSETQ in the germline V gene. The CDR3 consists of 15 residues. The ends were cut back, 1 base at V and 4 bases at J, with 14 bases in the middle. The CDR3 sequence: CASSLLGAPGETQYF. The CDR3 DNA sequence: TGCGCCAGCAGCTTGCTAGGGGCCCCGGGAGAGACCCAGTACTTC.

The chain uses TRBV6-5 and TRBJ2-3, with D tentatively TRBD2 (6 bases). The CDR3 length is 15 residues. V was shortened by 6 bases and J by 0 bases, with 13 bases between the two germline ends. The germline gives CDR1 MNHEY, CDR2 SVGAGI. For the CDR3, the DNA is TGTGCCAGCAGCCGCGGGACGGCGAGCACAGATACGCAGTATTTT. Protein product: CASSRGTASTDTQYF.

V gene TRBV18 combines with J gene TRBJ2-1; no clear D gene. This CDR3 contains 13 residues. Germline-derived CDR1 and CDR2 are KGHSH and LQKENI. V was shortened by 4 bases and J by 8 bases, with 12 bases between the two germline ends. The CDR3 here is CASSQSRSDEQFF. CDR3 nucleotide sequence: TGTGCCAGCTCACAGTCTAGAAGCGATGAGCAGTTCTTC.

V is TRBV19 and J is TRBJ2-3, with 7 bases aligning to TRBD1. The CDR3 has 14 residues. V was clipped by 7 bases and J by 4 bases; unmatched bases: 8. Germline V CDR1 and CDR2: LNHDA, SQIVND (reference sequence). The CDR3 sequence: CASTGAGGPDTQYF. The DNA of the CDR3 is TGTGCCAGTACTGGTGCAGGGGGACCAGATACGCAGTATTTT.

The gene calls are TRBV5-1 and TRBJ2-1, with D perhaps matching TRBD1 (7 bases). The V gene lost 4 bases and the J gene lost 5 bases, with 10 bases spanning the gap. Germline-derived CDR1 and CDR2 are SGHRS and YFSETQ. This CDR3 region has 13 residues. The CDR3 bases are TGCGCCAGCAGCCCCAGGGGGGACAATGAGCAGTTCTTC. Translation: CASSPRGDNEQFF.

The chain employs TRBV5-1 and TRBJ2-7, with D maybe TRBD2 (6 bases). V lost 5 bases, J lost 3 bases, and 15 bases lay in between. The V gene's germline CDR1 is SGHRS and CDR2 YFSETQ. The CDR3 is made up of 14 amino acids. The CDR3 coding sequence is TGCGCCAGCAGGGGAATAGCGGAGCACTACGAGCAGTACTTC. Translation gives CASRGIAEHYEQYF.

In its sample, this clone was seen a few times. The rearrangement joins TRBV10-3 to TRBJ2-5; 11 bases are a match to TRBD1. Trimming took 8 bases from V and 2 from J; bases not matched to a gene: 4. The CDR3 length is 14 residues. Germline CDR1 and CDR2: ENHRY and SYGVKD. The CDR3 loop is CAIGRDRGQETQYF. In nucleotides, the CDR3 is TGTGCCATCGGCCGGGACAGGGGGCAAGAGACCCAGTACTTC.

This clone was counted a few times. The genes are TRBV11-2 and TRBJ1-2; no clear D gene. This CDR3 has 15 residues. V was shortened by 5 bases and J by 4 bases, with 17 bases between the two germline ends. The germline gives CDR1 SGHAT, CDR2 FQNNGV. The CDR3 DNA follows: TGTGCCAGCAGCAGTAACCGGGGAGAGGGCTATGGCTACACCTTC. Translated, it gives CASSSNRGEGYGYTF. Full variable domain (rest looked up from reference TRBV11-2 and TRBJ1-2): EAGVAQSPRYKIIEKRQSVAFWCNPISGHATLYWYQQILGQGPKLLIQFQNNGVVDDSQLPKDRFSAERLKGVDSTLKIQPAKLEDSAVYLCASSSNRGEGYGYTFGSGTRLTVV.

This rearrangement joins TRBV19 to TRBJ2-5; 7 positions agree with TRBD2. The CDR3 covers 15 residues. V lost 1 base, J lost 5 bases, and 7 bases stayed unmatched. The germline V gene has CDR1 LNHDA and CDR2 SQIVND (reference sequence). The DNA for the CDR3 is TGTGCCAGTAGTATAGGCCCTAGCGGTTATGAGACCCAGTACTTC. This gives the protein CASSIGPSGYETQYF. Variable domain in full (rest from reference TRBV19 and TRBJ2-5): DGGITQSPKYLFRKEGQNVTLSCEQNLNHDAMYWYRQDPGQGLRLIYYSQIVNDFQKGDIAEGYSVSREKKESFPLTVTSAQKNPTAFYLCASSIGPSGYETQYFGPGTRLLVL.

This clone appeared a few times. This sequence joins TRBV4-1 and TRBJ1-4, with D unclear. V was cut by 0 bases and J by 7 bases, with 9 bases left in between. Germline values: CDR1 MGHRA, CDR2 YSYEKL. The CDR3 covers 14 residues. In DNA form, the CDR3 reads TGCGCCAGCAGCCAAGAAGGCCGGGGTGAAAAACTGTTTTTT. It is translated as CASSQEGRGEKLFF.

V and J are TRBV4-1 and TRBJ2-5; tentative D call: TRBD1 (5 bases). The CDR3 runs to 13 residues. Germline assignment: CDR1 MGHRA and CDR2 YSYEKL. Trimming took off 4 bases at V and 2 bases at J, with 8 bases between the two ends. CDR3 DNA sequence: TGCGCCAGCAGCCTAGGGGCGCAAGAGACCCAGTACTTC. This encodes CASSLGAQETQYF.

The chain links TRBV6-6 to TRBJ2-1; TRBD2 agrees at 8 bases. The trim removed 7 bases at V and 9 bases at J, leaving 11 bases unmatched. The length of the CDR3 is 14 residues. The germline V gene encodes CDR1 MNHNY and CDR2 SVGAGI (reference sequence). Here the CDR3 reads CASNQGLEGSEQFF. The CDR3 bases are TGTGCCAGCAACCAGGGACTAGAGGGGTCTGAGCAGTTCTTC.

This clone was observed once. CDR3 DNA sequence: TGTGCCAGCAGTTACTCGAGGTCGGGGGGCTACGAGCAGTACTTC. This encodes CASSYSRSGGYEQYF. The rearrangement uses TRBV6-5 and TRBJ2-7, with 7 positions matching TRBD2. Per the germline V gene, CDR1 is MNHEY and CDR2 is SVGAGI. V shed 0 bases, J shed 3 bases, and the junction held 5 bases outside the gene matches. CDR3 size: 15 residues.

This chain joins TRBV6-6 and TRBJ1-1; D uncertain. V shed 10 bases and J shed 0 bases, with 12 bases lying between them. This CDR3 comprises 13 residues. From germline, CDR1 is MNHNY and CDR2 SVGAGI (reference sequence). The CDR3 nucleotides are TGTGCCACCTTTGCGGGCTTGAACACTGAAGCTTTCTTT. This translates into CATFAGLNTEAFF.

V usage is TRBV9 and J usage is TRBJ2-5; TRBD2 matches at 8 bases. J gave up 0 bases and V 4 bases, and 5 bases lay outside the gene matches. There are 15 residues in the CDR3. Germline V gene data show CDR1 as SGDLS and CDR2 as YYNGEE. CDR3 coding DNA: TGTGCCAGCAGCCGGGGACTAGAGAACCAAGAGACCCAGTACTTC. As protein: CASSRGLENQETQYF.

The genes are TRBV15 and TRBJ2-5, with D possibly TRBD2 on 6 matching bases. V was cut by 4 bases and J by 1 base, with 10 bases left in between. Germline CDR1 LNHNV, CDR2 YYDKDF (reference sequence). The CDR3 is 14 amino acids. The CDR3 here is CATSTPGAQETQYF. Written as DNA, the CDR3 is TGTGCCACCAGCACTCCGGGAGCCCAAGAGACCCAGTACTTC.

This clone was seen a single time. The chain employs TRBV2 and TRBJ2-5; D possibly corresponds to TRBD1 (6 bases). Trimming stripped 2 bases from V and 2 bases from J, with 15 bases between. The germline CDR1 and CDR2 sequences are SNHLY and FYNNEI. The CDR3 length is 16 residues. Here the CDR3 DNA reads TGTGCCAGCAGTGAATGGGGGCAGACTATACAAGAGACCCAGTACTTC. Encoded protein: CASSEWGQTIQETQYF.

The chain uses TRBV13 and TRBJ1-1; 7 bases align to TRBD1. Looked up from germline, CDR1 is PRHDT and CDR2 is FYEKMQ (reference sequence). V trimming: 5 bases; J trimming: 0 bases; junction bases outside the gene matches: 12. The CDR3 is made up of 17 amino acids. CDR3 in DNA: TGTGCCAGCAGCACAAGCAGGGGGTGGGTTATGAACACTGAAGCTTTCTTT. Translation: CASSTSRGWVMNTEAFF.